These 19 T cell receptor beta chains originate from one sample sequenced in a study of PD-L1 blockade in urothelial cancer. Time point: pretreatment peripheral blood. Only in-frame clones appear in the TCRdb table, and some are missing; sequencing was by immunoSEQ multiplex PCR. The sample records under 95,000 clones, about 83% being singletons. The starting material was PBMCs, obtained around atezolizumab (anti-PD-L1) treatment. These TCRs come from a man in his 60s with urothelial cancer.

This clone has just one count. The chain couples TRBV18 to TRBJ1-5; no clear D gene. The V gene's germline CDR1 is KGHSH and CDR2 LQKENI. This CDR3 comprises 16 residues. The ends were cut back, 0 bases at V and 6 bases at J, with 15 bases in the middle. CDR3 in amino acids: CASSPPNAGKAQPQHF. DNA for the CDR3: TGTGCCAGCTCACCACCCAACGCGGGGAAGGCTCAGCCCCAGCATTTT.

This clone has a handful of counts. The junction shows a germline mismatch at one end, possibly a read error. This chain connects TRBV7-7 to TRBJ2-7; 12 bases align to TRBD1. The germline V gene has CDR1 SSHAT and CDR2 FNYEAQ (reference sequence). This CDR3 is 14 amino acids long. The CDR3 region is CASSLGTGGGEQYF. In DNA, the CDR3 is TGTGCTAGCAGCTTAGGGACAGGGGGCGGCGAGCAGTACTTC.

V usage is TRBV10-3 and J usage is TRBJ2-2, with 9 bases lining up with TRBD1. This CDR3 has 14 residues. Germline lookup yields CDR1 ENHRY and CDR2 SYGVKD. J gave up 7 bases and V 7 bases, and 7 bases lay outside the gene matches. The CDR3 nucleotides read TGTGCCATCACCAGACAGGGGGATAACGGGGAGCTGTTTTTT. Translating it yields CAITRQGDNGELFF.

This chain connects TRBV7-2 to TRBJ1-3; D might be TRBD1 (5 bases). CDR3 length: 18 residues. Germline V gene lookup returns CDR1 SGHTA and CDR2 FQGNSA. Deletions cut 1 base from V and 2 bases from J, with 18 bases between. The CDR3 reads CASSLVGERAEPGNTIYF. The DNA of the CDR3 is TGTGCCAGCAGCTTAGTAGGGGAGCGGGCTGAGCCTGGAAACACCATATATTTT.

The chain has TRBV5-1 and TRBJ1-4; no clear D. The germline CDR1 and CDR2 sequences are SGHRS and YFSETQ. The CDR3 is 14 amino acids. V lost 4 bases to trimming and J lost 2 bases, with 9 bases between them. The CDR3 DNA is TGCGCCAGCAGCCTCTTGGCCACTAATGAAAAACTGTTTTTT. This encodes CASSLLATNEKLFF.

This chain uses TRBV4-1 with TRBJ1-1; D is perhaps TRBD1 (5 bases). CDR1 is MGHRA and CDR2 is YSYEKL in the germline V gene. V was pared by 4 bases and J by 1 base, with 10 bases between. The CDR3 totals 14 residues. CDR3 in DNA: TGCGCCAGCAGCCCCTCCGACAGGAACACTGAAGCTTTCTTT. Encoded protein: CASSPSDRNTEAFF.

CDR3 sequence (DNA): TGCGCCAGCAGCCAAGATTATTTGGGACAGGGGACTCACGAGCAGTACTTC. Amino acids: CASSQDYLGQGTHEQYF. The chain couples TRBV4-3 to TRBJ2-7; 10 bases are shared with TRBD1. V lost 0 bases to trimming and J lost 5 bases; unmatched junction nucleotides: 10. Germline V CDR1 and CDR2: LGHNA, YSLEER. The CDR3 covers 17 residues.

The V and J genes are TRBV7-9 and TRBJ2-1; D might be TRBD2 (5 bases). CDR1 is SEHNR, CDR2 FQNEAQ, per germline (reference sequence). V lost 3 bases and J lost 5, with 14 bases in between. The CDR3 totals 15 residues. Written as DNA, the CDR3 is TGTGCCAGCAGCTTGGCTGGCGGGCCTAACAATGAGCAGTTCTTC. It yields the protein CASSLAGGPNNEQFF.

This chain joins TRBV5-4 and TRBJ2-7; TRBD1 agrees at 7 bases. This CDR3 is 14 amino acids long. The germline V gene has CDR1 SGHNT and CDR2 YYREEE (reference sequence). Trimming removed 0 bases from V and 2 bases from J; junction bases left unmatched: 2. The CDR3 DNA reads as TGTGCCAGCAGCTTGGCAGGGGGTCCCTACGAGCAGTACTTC. Translating it yields CASSLAGGPYEQYF.

J is TRBJ1-3 and V is TRBV6-5; D is undetermined. Germline loops: CDR1 MNHEY, CDR2 SVGAGI. The length of the CDR3 is 16 residues. Trimming took off 0 bases at V and 4 bases at J, with 13 bases between the two ends. This CDR3 reads CASSYSGVSEGNTIYF. In DNA, the CDR3 is TGTGCCAGCAGTTACTCTGGAGTCTCTGAGGGAAACACCATATATTTT.

The chain uses TRBV28 and TRBJ2-7; D unresolved. The V end lost 7 bases, the J end lost 3 bases, and 7 bases lay between the germline ends. The CDR3 runs to 11 residues. From germline, CDR1 is MDHEN and CDR2 SYDVKM. The CDR3 sequence is CASTSSYEQYF. The CDR3 nucleotides read TGTGCCAGCACTTCGAGCTACGAGCAGTACTTC.

This rearrangement joins TRBV9 to TRBJ1-5, with D perhaps TRBD1 (5 bases). Trimming cost V 0 bases and J 0 bases, with 7 bases left between them. Germline V lookup: CDR1 SGDLS, CDR2 YYNGEE. This CDR3 contains 15 residues. CDR3 protein: CASSVAGISNQPQHF. In DNA form, the CDR3 reads TGTGCCAGCAGCGTAGCAGGGATTAGCAATCAGCCCCAGCATTTT.

This clone was counted between two and nine times. The V and J genes are TRBV4-3 and TRBJ1-1, with TRBD1 matching 9 bases. The trim removed 6 bases at V and 6 bases at J, leaving 14 bases unmatched. The CDR3 consists of 16 residues. The V gene's germline CDR1 is LGHNA and CDR2 YSLEER. DNA for the CDR3: TGCGCCAGCAGAACAGGGGGCGCATCCAAGACGTCTGAAGCTTTCTTT. Residues: CASRTGGASKTSEAFF.

This clone was found a few times. CDR3 bases: TGTGCCAGCAGCGTGTACGCGGATGAGCAGTTCTTC. This gives the protein CASSVYADEQFF. J is TRBJ2-1 and V is TRBV9; D not resolved. Germline CDR1 reads SGDLS; CDR2 reads YYNGEE. Trimming pared 2 bases from V and 8 bases from J, leaving 8 bases between. This CDR3 has 12 amino acids.

This clone has only a few counts. This chain links TRBV7-9 with TRBJ2-7, with a weak D call TRBD1 (5 bases). Trimming shortened V by 6 bases and J by 2 bases, and 14 bases separated the two germline ends. From germline, CDR1 is SEHNR and CDR2 FQNEAQ (reference sequence). The CDR3 is made up of 14 amino acids. The CDR3 loop is CASSISGNTYEQYF. For the CDR3, the DNA is TGTGCCAGCAGTATCTCAGGGAATACCTACGAGCAGTACTTC.

This clone was detected a few times. Additional DNA sequences in this sample encode the identical CDR3. CDR3 in amino acids: CSVGLNQETQYF. The CDR3 region has the DNA TGCAGCGTCGGACTGAACCAAGAGACCCAGTACTTC. J is TRBJ2-5 and V is TRBV29-1; D possibly corresponds to TRBD2 (5 bases). V lost 6 bases, J lost 0 bases, and 8 bases lay in between. CDR3 length: 12 amino acids. Germline V CDR1 and CDR2: SQVTM, ANQGSEA.

The V gene is TRBV9, the J gene TRBJ2-5; possible D gene TRBD1, 5 bases. CDR3 length: 16 amino acids. Germline CDR1 SGDLS, CDR2 YYNGEE. The V end lost 0 bases, the J end lost 5 bases, and 17 bases lay between the germline ends. The CDR3 sequence is CASSVDDSLAMETQYF. CDR3 DNA: TGTGCCAGCAGCGTAGATGACAGCCTGGCCATGGAGACCCAGTACTTC.

The rearrangement links TRBV5-4 to TRBJ1-6; perhaps TRBD1 as D (5 bases). V lost 0 bases, J lost 6 bases, and 13 bases lay in between. The CDR3 runs 16 residues. Germline V gene data show CDR1 as SGHNT and CDR2 as YYREEE (reference sequence). The chain's CDR3 is CASSLGSGMGNSPLHF. In DNA form, the CDR3 reads TGTGCCAGCAGCTTGGGTTCAGGGATGGGTAATTCACCCCTCCACTTT. The full variable domain, with the rest looked up from reference TRBV5-4 and TRBJ1-6, is ETGVTQSPTHLIKTRGQQVTLRCSSQSGHNTVSWYQQALGQGPQFIFQYYREEENGRGNFPPRFSGLQFPNYSSELNVNALELDDSALYLCASSLGSGMGNSPLHFGNGTRLTVT.

The CDR3: CSARDRGYEQYF. In DNA, the CDR3 is TGCAGCGCTCGGGACAGGGGTTACGAGCAGTACTTC. V gene TRBV29-1 combines with J gene TRBJ2-7; 10 bases line up with TRBD1. There are 12 residues in the CDR3. Unmatched junction bases numbered 4, after V lost 7 bases and J lost 4 bases. The germline V gene encodes CDR1 SQVTM and CDR2 ANQGSEA.